The 26 T cell receptor beta chains reported below all come from one sample, sequenced in a study of early T cells in non-severe SARS-CoV-2 infection. TCRdb re-derived calls from the 5' RACE reads in MiXCR, one entry per CDR3 protein. The sample consists of tens of thousands of distinct CDR3 sequences, about 14% of them appearing once. What was sequenced was whole blood. The receptors were gathered from an adult who was a healthcare worker with PCR-confirmed SARS-CoV-2 infection or an uninfected control (not recorded which).

The chain uses TRBV30 and TRBJ2-4; D call uncertain. Trimming shortened V by 5 bases and J by 8 bases, and 10 bases separated the two germline ends. The CDR3 is 11 residues long. The V gene's germline CDR1 is GTSNPN and CDR2 SVGIG (reference sequence). In nucleotides, the CDR3 is TGTGCCTGGTCCACGGCAGACATTCAGTACTTC. Encoded protein: CAWSTADIQYF.

This chain uses TRBV29-1 with TRBJ1-2, with D tentatively TRBD1 (5 bases). This CDR3 contains 11 residues. V was trimmed by 8 bases and J by 3 bases, leaving 10 bases between them. CDR1 is SQVTM, CDR2 ANQGSEA, per germline. The CDR3 sequence: CSSGSDYGYTF. Here the CDR3 DNA reads TGCAGCTCAGGGTCTGACTATGGCTACACCTTC.

This rearrangement joins TRBV7-9 to TRBJ2-1; D is uncertain. V was pared by 4 bases and J by 6 bases, with 4 bases between. Per the germline V gene, CDR1 is SEHNR and CDR2 is FQNEAQ (reference sequence). The CDR3 spans 11 residues. CDR3 sequence (DNA): TGTGCCAGCAGCTGGATCAATGAGCAGTTCTTC. Amino acids: CASSWINEQFF.

This clonotype was found a few times. Here the CDR3 DNA reads TGTGCCAGTATCGACGGGGGGGCCCCAGAGACCCAGTACTTC. This encodes CASIDGGAPETQYF. This rearrangement joins TRBV19 to TRBJ2-5, with 8 bases identical to TRBD2. Trimming cost V 7 bases and J 4 bases; bases outside gene matches: 8. The germline V gene encodes CDR1 LNHDA and CDR2 SQIVND (reference sequence). CDR3 length: 14 residues.

This clonotype occurred a few times. The chain recombines TRBV20-1 with TRBJ2-1; D possibly corresponds to TRBD2 (5 bases). Per the germline V gene, CDR1 is DFQATT and CDR2 is SNEGSKA (reference sequence). V lost 0 bases, J lost 0 bases, and 18 bases lay in between. CDR3 size: 18 residues. The chain's CDR3 is CSAREAYSGVSSYNEQFF. CDR3 sequence (DNA): TGCAGTGCTAGAGAGGCTTATTCCGGGGTTAGCTCCTACAATGAGCAGTTCTTC.

This sequence joins TRBV27 and TRBJ2-7; a possible D gene is TRBD2 (6 bases). The CDR3 totals 15 residues. Germline lookup yields CDR1 MNHEY and CDR2 SMNVEV (reference sequence). The V end lost 0 bases, the J end lost 7 bases, and 16 bases lay between the germline ends. The CDR3 loop is CASSLSSGRVSEQYF. The CDR3 coding sequence is TGTGCCAGCAGTTTATCTAGCGGAAGAGTATCGGAGCAGTACTTC.

This clonotype came up a few times. The V call is TRBV11-2, the J call TRBJ1-1; D is undetermined. The ends were cut back, 5 bases at V and 0 bases at J, with 16 bases in the middle. This CDR3 has 16 amino acids. CDR1 is SGHAT, CDR2 FQNNGV, per germline. DNA of the CDR3: TGTGCCAGCAGCCCCACATGGGAAGCGATGAACACTGAAGCTTTCTTT. Translated, it gives CASSPTWEAMNTEAFF.

The chain links TRBV5-1 to TRBJ2-3; a possible D gene is TRBD2 (5 bases). The germline CDR1 and CDR2 sequences are SGHRS and YFSETQ. The length of the CDR3 is 12 residues. The V gene lost 4 bases and the J gene lost 5 bases, with 8 bases spanning the gap. CDR3 nucleotide sequence: TGCGCCAGCAGCCCTGCGGGAGATACGCAGTATTTT. Protein sequence: CASSPAGDTQYF.

This clonotype was seen more than once but under ten times. This chain joins TRBV6-5 and TRBJ1-3, with D unclear. CDR3 size: 16 residues. V was clipped by 0 bases and J by 0 bases, with 9 bases between them. The germline V gene encodes CDR1 MNHEY and CDR2 SVGAGI. The CDR3 nucleotides are TGTGCCAGCAGTTACTCAGGGCCCAGCTCTGGAAACACCATATATTTT. It codes for CASSYSGPSSGNTIYF.

V and J are TRBV11-2 and TRBJ2-4; D not certain. The CDR3 has 13 residues. Germline CDR1 SGHAT, CDR2 FQNNGV. V gave up 7 bases and J gave up 3 bases, with 10 bases separating them. The CDR3 sequence is CASTSYSKNIQYF. The CDR3 coding sequence is TGTGCCAGCACCTCCTACAGCAAAAACATTCAGTACTTC.

CDR3 region: CASSSGQGVSYEQYF. The DNA for the CDR3 is TGTGCCAGCAGCTCGGGACAGGGGGTATCCTACGAGCAGTACTTC. The J gene is TRBJ2-7, the V gene TRBV5-5, with 11 nucleotides matching TRBD1. The CDR3 loop spans 15 amino acids. J lost 1 base, V lost 3 bases, and 3 bases had no gene match. From germline, CDR1 is SGHKS and CDR2 YYEKEE (reference sequence). The whole variable domain, filled in from reference TRBV5-5 and TRBJ2-7, reads DAGVTQSPTHLIKTRGQQVTLRCSPISGHKSVSWYQQVLGQGPQFIFQYYEKEERGRGNFPDRFSARQFPNYSSELNVNALLLGDSALYLCASSSGQGVSYEQYFGPGTRLTVT.

Concerning this clonotype: A much larger clone lies a single base off, so this may be a read error. V usage is TRBV12-3 or TRBV12-4 and J usage is TRBJ1-2, with D perhaps matching TRBD1 (5 bases). The length of the CDR3 is 14 residues. V lost 8 bases, J lost 3 bases, and 16 bases lay in between. The CDR3 is CASYLGPGHYGYTF. The CDR3 DNA follows: TGTGCCAGCTACCTGGGGCCGGGGCACTATGGCTACACCTTC.

This clonotype has a count of ten or more. The rearrangement links TRBV11-2 to TRBJ2-1; D gene ambiguous. Germline V lookup: CDR1 SGHAT, CDR2 FQNNGV. The CDR3 has 16 amino acids. With 0 bases removed from V and 2 bases from J, the gap between germline ends came to 11 bases. The CDR3 loop reads CASSLDRTRAYNEQFF. The CDR3 coding sequence is TGTGCCAGCAGCTTAGATAGGACCAGAGCCTACAATGAGCAGTTCTTC.

This clonotype was found a few times. This chain links TRBV29-1 with TRBJ1-2; a possible D gene is TRBD1 (6 bases). CDR1 is SQVTM, CDR2 ANQGSEA, per germline. This CDR3 has 13 residues. Trimming took 7 bases from V and 3 from J, leaving 15 bases between them. CDR3 DNA sequence: TGCAGCGCCAGCACAGGGTTTGACTATGGCTACACCTTC. Protein: CSASTGFDYGYTF.

This clonotype was recorded a few times. The rearrangement links TRBV7-6 to TRBJ2-5; 9 bases are a match to TRBD2. The V gene end was trimmed by 2 bases and the J gene end by 4 bases; junction bases not matched to a gene: 8. The CDR3 runs 16 residues. Germline V lookup: CDR1 SGHVS, CDR2 FNYEAQ. The CDR3, as DNA: TGTGCCAGCAGCTTATTCCGCGGGGGGGGCGGAGAGACCCAGTACTTC. This codes for CASSLFRGGGGETQYF. The variable domain in full, with the rest retrieved from reference TRBV7-6 and TRBJ2-5, is GAGVSQSPRYKVTKRGQDVALRCDPISGHVSLYWYRQALGQGPEFLTYFNYEAQQDKSGLPNDRFSAERPEGSISTLTIQRTEQRDSAMYRCASSLFRGGGGETQYFGPGTRLLVL.

This clonotype was seen at least ten times. This chain joins TRBV7-9 and TRBJ2-1; D is perhaps TRBD2 (6 bases). The CDR3 loop spans 16 amino acids. V was trimmed by 5 bases and J by 4 bases, leaving 18 bases between them. CDR1 and CDR2 (germline): SEHNR, FQNEAQ (reference sequence). The CDR3 is CASSPRTTLTYNEQFF. For the CDR3, the DNA is TGTGCCAGCAGCCCGCGGACTACCCTAACTTACAATGAGCAGTTCTTC.

The genes are TRBV5-1 and TRBJ2-7; 8 bases fit TRBD1. Unmatched junction bases numbered 6, after V lost 4 bases and J lost 3 bases. This CDR3 contains 14 residues. Germline CDR1 reads SGHRS; CDR2 reads YFSETQ. The CDR3 region has the DNA TGCGCCAGCAGCCCGGTACAGGGGGGCTACGAGCAGTACTTC. Its protein product is CASSPVQGGYEQYF.

The rearrangement uses TRBV29-1 and TRBJ1-2; D not certain. Trimming stripped 4 bases from V and 2 bases from J, with 8 bases between. CDR1 SQVTM and CDR2 ANQGSEA come from the germline V gene. The CDR3 is 12 residues long. The chain's CDR3 is CSVAARNYGYTF. CDR3 bases: TGCAGCGTTGCCGCCAGGAACTATGGCTACACCTTC.

The rearrangement links TRBV29-1 to TRBJ1-1; D possibly corresponds to TRBD1 (6 bases). The CDR3 is 13 amino acids. CDR1 is SQVTM, CDR2 ANQGSEA, per germline. Deletions cut 7 bases from V and 0 bases from J, with 12 bases between. The CDR3 DNA sequence: TGCAGCGCGTACAGGGTGATGAACACTGAAGCTTTCTTT. Translated: CSAYRVMNTEAFF.

This clonotype was seen at least ten times. The chain joins TRBV14 to TRBJ2-7; no definite D call. Germline-derived CDR1 and CDR2 are SGHDN and FVKESK. Trimming pared 4 bases from V and 4 bases from J, leaving 17 bases between. The CDR3 totals 15 residues. The CDR3 sequence is CASSLPGRGVYEQYF. CDR3 bases: TGTGCCAGCAGCCTGCCCGGGCGCGGAGTTTACGAGCAGTACTTC.

Many counts were recorded for this clonotype. The genes are TRBV6-6 and TRBJ2-1, with TRBD2 identical over 10 bases. Germline CDR1 reads MNHNY; CDR2 reads SVGAGI (reference sequence). J was trimmed by 4 bases and V by 0 bases; bases with no gene match: 9. The CDR3 sequence is 18 residues long. The CDR3 sequence is CASSYSIIAGGLYNEQFF. The CDR3 nucleotides read TGTGCCAGCAGTTACTCGATTATAGCGGGGGGCCTATACAATGAGCAGTTCTTC.

This clonotype was picked up a small number of times. The rearrangement joins TRBV6-5 to TRBJ2-2; TRBD2 is a possible D gene (5 bases). Between the trimmed V and J ends, which lost 5 bases and 1 base, there was a span of 14 bases. Germline loops: CDR1 MNHEY, CDR2 SVGAGI. This CDR3 has 16 residues. The CDR3 is CASSIDGLLNTGELFF. Here the CDR3 DNA reads TGTGCCAGCAGTATCGATGGACTCCTGAACACCGGGGAGCTGTTTTTT.

The V gene is TRBV2, the J gene TRBJ2-7, with 10 bases aligning to TRBD2. Germline V gene lookup returns CDR1 SNHLY and CDR2 FYNNEI. Trimming removed 6 bases from V and 2 bases from J; junction bases left unmatched: 7. The CDR3 is 15 amino acids. The CDR3 sequence is CASRPTSGTTYEQYF. CDR3 DNA sequence: TGTGCCAGCAGGCCCACTAGCGGGACAACCTACGAGCAGTACTTC.

This clonotype occurred many times. The chain links TRBV20-1 to TRBJ2-5, with D possibly TRBD1 on 5 matching bases. The CDR3 length is 14 residues. Germline V gene data show CDR1 as DFQATT and CDR2 as SNEGSKA (reference sequence). Trimming removed 0 bases from V and 0 bases from J, with 8 bases in between. CDR3 nucleotides: TGCAGTGCTAGAGACAGGGATTACCAAGAGACCCAGTACTTC. Amino acid sequence: CSARDRDYQETQYF.

The CDR3 DNA reads as TGTGCCAGCTCACCAGTTCCGACCAACATGAACACTGAAGCTTTCTTT. Encoded protein: CASSPVPTNMNTEAFF. The chain has TRBV18 and TRBJ1-1; D uncertain. The germline gives CDR1 KGHSH, CDR2 LQKENI. The CDR3 loop spans 16 amino acids. Trimming removed 2 bases at V and 0 bases at J, with 13 bases between.

The rearrangement uses TRBV29-1 and TRBJ2-1; tentatively, D is TRBD1 (7 bases). V was pared by 6 bases and J by 5 bases, with 17 bases between. The germline CDR1 and CDR2 sequences are SQVTM and ANQGSEA. This CDR3 comprises 14 residues. The chain's CDR3 is CSVGSGGYHNEQFF. CDR3 DNA: TGCAGCGTCGGCTCAGGGGGGTACCACAATGAGCAGTTCTTC.